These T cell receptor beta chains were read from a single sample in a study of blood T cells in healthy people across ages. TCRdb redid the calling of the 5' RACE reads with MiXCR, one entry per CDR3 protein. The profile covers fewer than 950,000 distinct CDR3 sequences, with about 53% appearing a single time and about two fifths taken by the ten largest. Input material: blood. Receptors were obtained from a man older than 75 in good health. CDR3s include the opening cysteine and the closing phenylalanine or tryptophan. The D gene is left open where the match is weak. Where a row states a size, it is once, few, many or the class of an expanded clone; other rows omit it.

CDR3 DNA: TGTGCCAGCAGCTTAGCCGGAGACAGGTATCATGGCTACACCTTC
CDR3 protein: CASSLAGDRYHGYTF
clone size: NA
V gene: TRBV7-9
D gene: NA
J gene: TRBJ1-2

CDR3 DNA: TGTGCCAGCAAAGAGACAGGACCCCAAGAGACCCAGTACTTC
CDR3 protein: CASKETGPQETQYF
clone size: NA
V gene: TRBV2
D gene: NA
J gene: TRBJ2-5

CDR3 DNA: TGTGCCACCAAAGGGGGACTAGCGGGGGGTAGCTCCTACAATGAGCAGTTCTTC
CDR3 protein: CATKGGLAGGSSYNEQFF
clone size: few
V gene: TRBV4-2
D gene: TRBD2
J gene: TRBJ2-1

CDR3 DNA: TGCGCCAGCAGCCCGACAGGGAACTCCTACGAGCAGTACTTC
CDR3 protein: CASSPTGNSYEQYF
clone size: many
V gene: TRBV5-1
D gene: TRBD1
J gene: TRBJ2-7

CDR3 DNA: TGTGCCACCAGTGATTTCCCAGGGAGGGATGGGCAGTTCTTC
CDR3 protein: CATSDFPGRDGQFF
clone size: once
V gene: TRBV24-1
D gene: TRBD2
J gene: TRBJ2-1

CDR3 DNA: TGTGCCAGCGCGAGGGGAGGATATAGCAATCAGCCCCAGCATTTT
CDR3 protein: CASARGGYSNQPQHF
clone size: NA
V gene: TRBV28
D gene: NA
J gene: TRBJ1-5

CDR3 DNA: TGTGCCAGCAGTTACTCGACGGGGACCCAGTACTTC
CDR3 protein: CASSYSTGTQYF
clone size: NA
V gene: TRBV6-5
D gene: NA
J gene: TRBJ2-5

CDR3 DNA: TGTGCCAGCAGCATGACTAGCGGCGCAAACACTGGGGAGCTGTTTTTT
CDR3 protein: CASSMTSGANTGELFF
clone size: NA
V gene: TRBV4-2
D gene: TRBD2
J gene: TRBJ2-2

CDR3 DNA: TGCAGCGTTGAAGGCTGTCCTGGCGACTCCTACAATGAGCAGTTCTTC
CDR3 protein: CSVEGCPGDSYNEQFF
clone size: NA
V gene: TRBV29-1
D gene: NA
J gene: TRBJ2-1

CDR3 DNA: TGTGCCACCATGGGGAGCACAGATACGCAGTATTTT
CDR3 protein: CATMGSTDTQYF
clone size: NA
V gene: TRBV24-1
D gene: NA
J gene: TRBJ2-3

CDR3 DNA: TGTGCCAGCAGCTTGCGCCCACAAGCGGGAGAATTCGTGAATGAGCAGTTCTTC
CDR3 protein: CASSLRPQAGEFVNEQFF
clone size: NA
V gene: TRBV7-6
D gene: TRBD2
J gene: TRBJ2-1

CDR3 DNA: TGTGCCAGCGGCCGGTCGGGACTCCTAGGGGAGACCCAGTACTTC
CDR3 protein: CASGRSGLLGETQYF
clone size: NA
V gene: TRBV11-2
D gene: NA
J gene: TRBJ2-5